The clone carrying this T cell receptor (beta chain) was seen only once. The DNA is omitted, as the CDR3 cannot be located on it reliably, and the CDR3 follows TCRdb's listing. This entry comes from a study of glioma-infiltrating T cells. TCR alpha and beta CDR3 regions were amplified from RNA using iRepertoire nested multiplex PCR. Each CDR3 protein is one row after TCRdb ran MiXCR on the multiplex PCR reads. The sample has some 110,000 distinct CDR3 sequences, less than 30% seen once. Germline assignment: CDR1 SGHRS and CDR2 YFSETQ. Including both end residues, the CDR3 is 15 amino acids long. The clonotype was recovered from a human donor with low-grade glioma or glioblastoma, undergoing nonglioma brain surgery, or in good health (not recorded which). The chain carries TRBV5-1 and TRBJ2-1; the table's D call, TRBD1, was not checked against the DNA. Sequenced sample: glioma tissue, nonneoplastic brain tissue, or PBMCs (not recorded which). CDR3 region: CASSVGQGSYNEKFF.